These T cell receptor beta chains were read from a single sample in a study of siplizumab effects on memory and regulatory T cells. The protocol was immunoSEQ multiplex PCR, while the TCRdb copy is restricted to in-frame clones and leaves out a portion. The data contain 100,000 or so clones, about nine tenths of them singletons. Material for sequencing was non-Treg CD4+ T cells sorted from blood. These receptors were obtained from a human donor in good health. CDR3s leave out the opening cysteine and the closing phenylalanine or tryptophan.

TRBV4-2	TRBJ2-7	ASSFAQGATYEQY
TRBV6-5	TRBJ2-1	ASSNRDRGYEQF
TRBV4-2	TRBJ2-3	ASSQDGRRGGTDTQY
TRBV4-3	TRBJ2-3	ASSQRGSTDTQY
TRBV5-4	TRBJ1-6	ASGTGQMNSPLH
TRBV4-1	TRBJ1-1	ASSREAGWTEAF
TRBV7-9	TRBJ2-7	ASSLALAASSYEQY
TRBV28	TRBJ2-2	ASSSDSPLGTGELF
TRBV18	TRBJ1-5	ASSPPPGSNQPQH
TRBV28	TRBJ1-1	ASSLGGRGFMNTEAF
TRBV5-1	TRBJ2-3	ASSPPPGVRDTQY
TRBV6-6	TRBJ2-3	ASRGGGVTDTQY
TRBV29-1	TRBJ2-7	SVEVASSYEQY
TRBV19	TRBJ2-4	ASSMGRGSVIQY
TRBV19	TRBJ2-2	ASTDSANTGELF
TRBV30	TRBJ1-2	AWSSGTLYGYT
TRBV9	TRBJ2-1	ASSEGLADYNEQF
TRBV7-3	TRBJ2-2	ASSPTPGLAGPGELF
TRBV18	TRBJ2-1	ASSPMGLAGLNEQF
TRBV2	TRBJ2-7	ASSVALAREQY
TRBV19	TRBJ2-3	ASRPPSERGTDTQY
TRBV27	TRBJ2-1	ASSLYLTSGGDNEQF
TRBV9	TRBJ1-2	ASSARDRGYGYT
TRBV9	TRBJ2-1	ASSVSTRYTNEQF
TRBV9	TRBJ1-3	ASSVGHGSGNTIY
TRBV4-2	TRBJ2-6	ASSLKLDSISGANVLT
TRBV7-3	TRBJ2-3	ASSPGTHTDTQY
TRBV7-3	TRBJ2-3	ASSLSGRGRTDTQY
TRBV19	TRBJ1-4	ASSSTWEVEGEKLF
TRBV7-6	TRBJ1-1	ASSLVLRYSEAF
TRBV18	TRBJ2-3	ASSPYTQTVSTDTQY
TRBV28	TRBJ1-1	ASRGQTGSGTEAF
TRBV4-1	TRBJ1-3	ASSQVPGTGGSSSGNTIY
TRBV6-1	TRBJ2-1	ASSDPGRYNEQF
TRBV5-1	TRBJ2-6	ASSSHRVMSGANVLT